This T cell receptor beta chain was sequenced in a study of T cell repertoires in cytomegalovirus infection. As for the study in general: It was recently identified HLA-C-restricted and well-studied HLA-B-restricted CMV epitopes that the study used. The public TCR beta signatures pointed to both CMV infection and matching HLA type. Study conclusions and caveats: HLA-C-restricted TCR beta clonotypes specific for CMV led the ex vivo response.

TCRdb independently ran MiXCR on the reads; one entry per CDR3 protein. The data show around 770,000 distinct CDR3 sequences, 29% seen once. The V end was cut by 10 bases, the J end by 3 bases, with 12 bases between. Germline CDR1 and CDR2: LNHDA and SQIVND (reference sequence). The CDR3 has 12 residues. In regard to this clonotype: Its matching antigen is unknown.

The chain carries TRBV19 and TRBJ1-1; D not resolved. The input for sequencing was cultured CD8+ T cells from PBMCs, taken from culture after CMV antigen stimulation. This clonotype originated in a human donor in good health (CMV status not recorded). Some clones in this sample may be carry-over from other donors' samples. The CDR3 spells CATLGWDTEAFF. As DNA, the CDR3 is TGTGCCACCCTGGGGTGGGACACTGAAGCTTTCTTT.